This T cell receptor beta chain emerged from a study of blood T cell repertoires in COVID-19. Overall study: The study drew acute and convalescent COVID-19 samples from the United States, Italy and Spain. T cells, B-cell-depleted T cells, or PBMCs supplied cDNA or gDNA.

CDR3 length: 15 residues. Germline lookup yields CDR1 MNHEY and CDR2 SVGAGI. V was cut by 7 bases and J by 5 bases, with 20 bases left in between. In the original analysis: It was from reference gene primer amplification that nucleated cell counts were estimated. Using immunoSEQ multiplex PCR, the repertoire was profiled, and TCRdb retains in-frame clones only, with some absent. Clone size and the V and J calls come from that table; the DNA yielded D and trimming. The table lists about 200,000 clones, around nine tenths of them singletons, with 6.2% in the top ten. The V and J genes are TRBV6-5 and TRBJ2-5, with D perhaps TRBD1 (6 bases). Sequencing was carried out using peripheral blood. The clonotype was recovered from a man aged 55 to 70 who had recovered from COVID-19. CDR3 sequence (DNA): TGTGCCAGCATATCCAGGGGCCGGGCTTGGGAGACCCAGTACTTC. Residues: CASISRGRAWETQYF.